The 15 T cell receptor beta chains reported below all come from one sample, sequenced in a study of shared clonotypes between healthy human individuals. This table comes from immunoSEQ multiplex PCR, and its TCRdb copy is limited to in-frame clones, with some not included. The sample consists of 2 million to 2.5 million clones, more than 85% of them appearing once. The sequencing sample was made of naive CD4+ T cells from PBMCs. Subset denoted: CD45RA+ positively selected. These receptors all stem from a man younger than 30 in good health. Some clones in this sample may be carry-over from other donors' samples.

The table lists this clone with a count of one. The rearrangement joins TRBV15 to TRBJ2-7, with D perhaps being TRBD1 or TRBD2 (5 bases each). Germline V gives CDR1 LNHNV, CDR2 YYDKDF (reference sequence). The CDR3 contains 14 residues. Trimming stripped 0 bases from V and 6 bases from J, with 12 bases between. CDR3: CATSRDYVGTEQYF. DNA of the CDR3: TGTGCCACCAGCAGAGATTACGTAGGGACCGAGCAGTACTTC.

This rearrangement joins TRBV30 to TRBJ2-2, with TRBD2 identical over 7 bases. This CDR3 is built from 16 residues. V lost 3 bases and J lost 3; bases outside the gene matches: 10. Germline V gives CDR1 GTSNPN, CDR2 SVGIG (reference sequence). The CDR3 region has the DNA TGTGCCTGGAGGCCACTGCTCCGGGGGGACACCGGGGAGCTGTTTTTT. It encodes CAWRPLLRGDTGELFF. Full variable domain (rest looked up from reference TRBV30 and TRBJ2-2): SQTIHQWPATLVQPVGSPLSLECTVEGTSNPNLYWYRQAAGRGLQLLFYSVGIGQISSEVPQNLSASRPQDRQFILSSKKLLLSDSGFYLCAWRPLLRGDTGELFFGEGSRLTVL.

The rearrangement uses TRBV20-1 and TRBJ1-1; TRBD1 might be the D (5 bases). This CDR3 has 11 residues. V was trimmed by 6 bases and J by 6 bases, leaving 11 bases between them. CDR1 and CDR2 (germline): DFQATT, SNEGSKA (reference sequence). This CDR3 is CSAPGRAEAFF. The CDR3 region has the DNA TGCAGTGCCCCGGGGCGGGCTGAAGCTTTCTTT.

A note on this clone: In the same sample, other DNA sequences code for this CDR3. The V and J genes are TRBV9 and TRBJ2-2, with a possible D match to TRBD1 (5 bases). V was cut by 4 bases and J by 2 bases, with 9 bases left in between. The CDR3 extends over 14 amino acids. CDR1 and CDR2 from the germline V gene are SGDLS and YYNGEE. DNA of the CDR3: TGTGCCAGCAGCCTCCGGACAAACACCGGGGAGCTGTTTTTT. Its translation is CASSLRTNTGELFF. Filled out from reference TRBV9 and TRBJ2-2, the complete variable domain reads DSGVTQTPKHLITATGQRVTLRCSPRSGDLSVYWYQQSLDQGLQFLIQYYNGEERAKGNILERFSAQQFPDLHSELNLSSLELGDSALYFCASSLRTNTGELFFGEGSRLTVL.

This clone occurred once. This chain links TRBV19 with TRBJ1-1; no clear D gene. This CDR3 comprises 13 residues. Germline CDR1 is LNHDA and CDR2 is SQIVND (reference sequence). With 4 bases removed from V and 4 bases from J, the gap between germline ends came to 10 bases. DNA of the CDR3: TGTGCCAGTAGTAGTATGGGATCCACTGAAGCTTTCTTT. It specifies CASSSMGSTEAFF.

The rearrangement links TRBV7-9 to TRBJ2-3; the match to TRBD2 covers 10 bases. The CDR3 spans 17 residues. Germline lookup yields CDR1 SEHNR and CDR2 FQNEAQ (reference sequence). J was trimmed by 2 bases and V by 3 bases; bases with no gene match: 8. CDR3 residues: CASSLAGTSAITDTQYF. CDR3 DNA sequence: TGTGCCAGCAGCTTGGCCGGGACTAGCGCAATCACAGATACGCAGTATTTT.

The chain uses TRBV4-1 and TRBJ2-2; D unclear. The germline V gene has CDR1 MGHRA and CDR2 YSYEKL. V was trimmed by 4 bases and J by 3 bases, leaving 15 bases between them. The CDR3 has 16 residues. The CDR3 loop reads CASSLRTQFYTGELFF. CDR3 in DNA: TGCGCCAGCAGCCTCCGGACCCAGTTTTACACCGGGGAGCTGTTTTTT.

The genes are TRBV25-1 and TRBJ2-1; weak D call: TRBD2 (6 bases). The length of the CDR3 is 15 residues. V was clipped by 4 bases and J by 3 bases, with 13 bases between them. Germline-derived CDR1 and CDR2 are MGHDK and SYGVNS. The CDR3 region has the DNA TGTGCCAGCAGTGCCCCCGGACTACTCTACAATGAGCAGTTCTTC. Protein product: CASSAPGLLYNEQFF.

This clone was recorded only once. V and J are TRBV18 and TRBJ2-3; 9 bases line up with TRBD2. Germline values: CDR1 KGHSH, CDR2 LQKENI. The CDR3 covers 15 residues. V shed 6 bases and J 4 bases; nucleotides not matched to a gene: 8. CDR3 nucleotide sequence: TGTGCCAGCTCCCCCTCTAGCGGGATCTCAGATACGCAGTATTTT. Its protein is CASSPSSGISDTQYF. Full variable domain (remainder filled in from reference TRBV18 and TRBJ2-3): NAGVMQNPRHLVRRRGQEARLRCSPMKGHSHVYWYRQLPEEGLKFMVYLQKENIIDESGMPKERFSAEFPKEGPSILRIQQVVRGDSAAYFCASSPSSGISDTQYFGPGTRLTVL.

This chain links TRBV5-1 with TRBJ2-7; 14 nucleotides line up with TRBD2. The CDR3 totals 17 residues. CDR1 is SGHRS, CDR2 YFSETQ, per germline. V trimming: 4 bases; J trimming: 2 bases; junction bases outside the gene matches: 8. CDR3 sequence: CASSRAGTSGGPYEQYF. The DNA of the CDR3 is TGCGCCAGCAGCCGGGCAGGGACTAGCGGGGGACCCTACGAGCAGTACTTC. Combining the CDR3 with reference TRBV5-1 and TRBJ2-7 gives the whole variable domain KAGVTQTPRYLIKTRGQQVTLSCSPISGHRSVSWYQQTPGQGLQFLFEYFSETQRNKGNFPGRFSGRQFSNSRSEMNVSTLELGDSALYLCASSRAGTSGGPYEQYFGPGTRLTVT.

V usage is TRBV5-1 and J usage is TRBJ1-4; D gene ambiguous. V was trimmed by 4 bases and J by 3 bases, leaving 16 bases between them. This CDR3 contains 16 residues. Germline V gives CDR1 SGHRS, CDR2 YFSETQ. CDR3 protein: CASSDGPMRSNEKLFF. The CDR3, as DNA: TGCGCCAGCAGCGATGGTCCCATGCGTTCTAATGAAAAACTGTTTTTT.

This chain links TRBV4-2 with TRBJ2-1; D gene unclear. Germline V gene sequence: CDR1 LGHNA, CDR2 YNFKEQ. Trimming took off 4 bases at V and 0 bases at J, with 16 bases between the two ends. CDR3 size: 17 residues. The CDR3 DNA sequence: TGTGCCAGCAGCCGGGGTGAGCGTCAGAGCTCCTACAATGAGCAGTTCTTC. Protein: CASSRGERQSSYNEQFF.

This clone occurred a few times. The chain joins TRBV4-2 to TRBJ1-4; D perhaps matches TRBD1 (5 bases). The CDR3 contains 20 residues. Per the germline V gene, CDR1 is LGHNA and CDR2 is YNFKEQ. V was cut by 1 base and J by 0 bases, with 21 bases left in between. The CDR3 region is CASSQVPFQGWVTTNEKLFF. CDR3 nucleotides: TGTGCCAGCAGCCAAGTCCCTTTCCAGGGCTGGGTCACAACTAATGAAAAACTGTTTTTT.

The rearrangement joins TRBV27 to TRBJ2-7, with D possibly TRBD1 on 5 matching bases. The germline V gene encodes CDR1 MNHEY and CDR2 SMNVEV (reference sequence). Trimming took 2 bases from V and 2 from J, leaving 10 bases between them. The CDR3 consists of 14 residues. The DNA for the CDR3 is TGTGCCAGCAGTTTAGGGGCAGGGACCTACGAGCAGTACTTC. Its translation: CASSLGAGTYEQYF.

V is TRBV2 and J is TRBJ2-7, with TRBD1 matching over 9 bases. With V trimmed by 6 bases and J by 8 bases, 8 bases remained unmatched. There are 13 residues in the CDR3. CDR1 and CDR2 from the germline V gene are SNHLY and FYNNEI. CDR3 in amino acids: CASRDRGPIQQYF. Written as DNA, the CDR3 is TGTGCCAGCAGGGACAGGGGCCCCATCCAGCAGTACTTC.